These 27 T cell receptor beta chains share one sample of origin, sequenced in a study of neurological immune-mediated disorders. TCRdb recomputed calls from the 5' RACE reads with MiXCR, one row per CDR3 protein. The table shows under 45,000 distinct CDR3 sequences, with 3.8% occurring only once. The sequenced sample was PBMCs. These receptors were collected from a man younger than 40 with multiple sclerosis.

By frequency in the sample, this clonotype is medium-sized (0.01 to 0.1%). The CDR3 region is CSASLGPEADQPQHF. CDR3 coding DNA: TGCAGTGCCTCCCTCGGACCCGAAGCGGATCAGCCCCAGCATTTT. V is TRBV20-1 and J is TRBJ1-5, with unresolved D. The CDR3 sequence is 15 residues long. Between the trimmed V and J ends, which lost 6 bases and 5 bases, there was a span of 20 bases. The germline CDR1 and CDR2 sequences are DFQATT and SNEGSKA (reference sequence).

This clonotype was seen at least ten times. The gene calls are TRBV6-2 or TRBV6-3 and TRBJ1-2, with D uncertain. Looked up from germline, CDR1 is MNHEY and CDR2 is SVGEGT. This CDR3 has 11 residues. The V end lost 6 bases, the J end lost 5 bases, and 7 bases lay between the germline ends. The CDR3 DNA follows: TGTGCCAGCAGCCCTGGATATGGCTACACCTTC. This gives the protein CASSPGYGYTF.

This clonotype was counted ten times or more. V gene TRBV3-1 combines with J gene TRBJ2-5; tentatively, D is TRBD2 (7 bases). The germline CDR1 and CDR2 sequences are LGHDT and YNNKEL (reference sequence). V dropped 3 bases and J dropped 5 bases, with 25 bases sitting between them. The CDR3 consists of 18 residues. The CDR3 nucleotides read TGTGCCAGCAGCCATCAGGCTTTAGGGCGGGGGCCGAGGGAGACCCAGTACTTC. It is translated as CASSHQALGRGPRETQYF.

This rearrangement joins TRBV7-2 to TRBJ2-5, with D possibly being TRBD1 (6 bases). This CDR3 has 11 residues. Trimming cost V 6 bases and J 10 bases, with 12 bases left between them. Germline CDR1 is SGHTA and CDR2 is FQGNSA. The CDR3 reads CASRTQGDQYF. Here the CDR3 DNA reads TGTGCCAGCAGAACACAGGGAGACCAGTACTTC.

The sample holds many counts of this clonotype. The chain employs TRBV18 and TRBJ2-3; D is perhaps TRBD2 (6 bases). Looked up from germline, CDR1 is KGHSH and CDR2 is LQKENI. The CDR3 loop spans 14 amino acids. V was trimmed by 4 bases and J by 5 bases, leaving 13 bases between them. CDR3 protein: CASSQGLPGDTQYF. The DNA for the CDR3 is TGTGCCAGCTCACAGGGACTTCCCGGAGATACGCAGTATTTT.

There are many counts of this clonotype. The J gene is TRBJ1-3, the V gene TRBV6-5, with 10 positions matching TRBD1. The CDR3 consists of 15 residues. J was trimmed by 4 bases and V by 6 bases; bases with no gene match: 6. Germline V gene sequence: CDR1 MNHEY, CDR2 SVGAGI. The CDR3: CASRSGTGVGNTIYF. The CDR3 DNA follows: TGTGCCAGCAGATCCGGGACAGGGGTCGGAAACACCATATATTTT.

There are many counts of this clonotype. The rearrangement joins TRBV20-1 to TRBJ2-3, with 11 bases matching TRBD1. The CDR3 has 14 amino acids. Per the germline V gene, CDR1 is DFQATT and CDR2 is SNEGSKA (reference sequence). The V and J ends lost 6 bases and 5 bases, in that order; junction bases with no gene match: 7. CDR3 nucleotides: TGCAGTGCCCTAGGGACAGGGGGAAGAGATACGCAGTATTTT. Its protein is CSALGTGGRDTQYF.

This clonotype was recorded many times. This chain joins TRBV6-6 and TRBJ2-3, with 8 nucleotides matching TRBD2. The CDR3 sequence is 14 residues long. In germline, CDR1 is MNHNY, CDR2 SVGAGI (reference sequence). The V and J ends lost 7 bases and 5 bases, in that order; junction bases with no gene match: 8. CDR3 nucleotide sequence: TGTGCCAGCAAGCCGGGACTAGTGAGAGATACGCAGTATTTT. Its translation is CASKPGLVRDTQYF.

This clonotype was found many times. This chain links TRBV20-1 with TRBJ2-1; 12 positions agree with TRBD2. There are 17 residues in the CDR3. V lost 2 bases and J lost 0; bases outside the gene matches: 5. Germline lookup yields CDR1 DFQATT and CDR2 SNEGSKA (reference sequence). CDR3 nucleotides: TGCAGTGCTAGAAGCGCTAGCGGGGGGGCCTCCTACAATGAGCAGTTCTTC. Protein sequence: CSARSASGGASYNEQFF.

This clonotype was recorded many times. V is TRBV3-1 and J is TRBJ2-5; either TRBD1 or TRBD2 may fit D (5 bases each). Trimming cost V 4 bases and J 5 bases, with 17 bases left between them. CDR1 is LGHDT and CDR2 is YNNKEL in the germline V gene (reference sequence). This CDR3 is built from 15 residues. CDR3 residues: CASSRTPWGWETQYF. The CDR3 DNA sequence: TGTGCCAGCAGCCGAACCCCGTGGGGGTGGGAGACCCAGTACTTC.

The sample holds a few counts of this clonotype. The chain links TRBV7-3 to TRBJ2-3; 10 bases are a match to TRBD1. Germline CDR1 is SGHTA and CDR2 is FQGTGA. V lost 2 bases, J lost 3 bases, and 5 bases stayed unmatched. The CDR3 extends over 16 amino acids. The CDR3 sequence is CASSLVPGQGTDTQYF. In DNA, the CDR3 is TGTGCCAGCAGCTTAGTCCCGGGACAGGGGACAGATACGCAGTATTTT.

This clonotype turned up a few times. This sequence joins TRBV5-6 and TRBJ1-5, with D possibly TRBD1 on 6 matching bases. V lost 3 bases to trimming and J lost 7 bases, with 17 bases between them. The CDR3 extends over 15 amino acids. CDR1 SGHDT and CDR2 YYEEEE come from the germline V gene. The CDR3 is CASSSLGLGGQPQHF. DNA of the CDR3: TGTGCCAGCAGCTCATTAGGGCTTGGGGGCCAGCCCCAGCATTTT.

Many counts were recorded for this clonotype. The V call is TRBV7-2, the J call TRBJ2-7; D might be TRBD1 (5 bases). The germline V and J ends were trimmed by 4 bases and 3 bases, with 19 bases remaining between them. The CDR3 is 16 amino acids. Germline assignment: CDR1 SGHTA and CDR2 FQGNSA. The CDR3 sequence: CASSWQGYPIGYEQYF. The CDR3 coding sequence is TGTGCCAGCAGCTGGCAGGGATACCCCATCGGCTACGAGCAGTACTTC.

V usage is TRBV6-2 or TRBV6-3 and J usage is TRBJ1-2; D unresolved. CDR3 length: 15 residues. Germline CDR1 is MNHEY and CDR2 is SVGEGT. Trimming left V 2 bases short and J 3 bases short, with 13 bases between. The CDR3 DNA follows: TGTGCCAGCAGTTACGATCGGGAAAGGGACTATGGCTACACCTTC. It translates to CASSYDRERDYGYTF.

This clonotype was detected only a few times. The gene calls are TRBV5-1 and TRBJ2-1; 11 nucleotides line up with TRBD2. Germline V gives CDR1 SGHRS, CDR2 YFSETQ. This CDR3 is 16 amino acids long. The J segment lost 3 bases and the V segment lost 0 bases, leaving 2 bases of the junction unmatched. The CDR3 region has the DNA TGCGCCAGCAGCTTGGGACTAGCGGGAAACTACAATGAGCAGTTCTTC. Protein: CASSLGLAGNYNEQFF.

This clonotype was counted many times. The genes are TRBV4-3 and TRBJ2-7; D possibly corresponds to TRBD1 (6 bases). Trimming took 1 base from V and 1 from J, leaving 14 bases between them. CDR1 and CDR2 from the germline V gene are LGHNA and YSLEER. The CDR3 consists of 16 residues. CDR3: CASSQGRGFFSYEQYF. DNA for the CDR3: TGCGCCAGCAGCCAAGGAAGGGGGTTCTTTTCCTACGAGCAGTACTTC.

This clonotype was seen at least ten times. In nucleotides, the CDR3 is TGCAGTGCTAGAGTATGGGGGAAGAAGACTGAAGCTTTCTTT. It specifies CSARVWGKKTEAFF. The chain couples TRBV20-1 to TRBJ1-1; TRBD1 might be the D (5 bases). Germline V gene lookup returns CDR1 DFQATT and CDR2 SNEGSKA (reference sequence). V gave up 1 base and J gave up 5 bases, with 14 bases separating them. The CDR3 runs to 14 residues.

A note on this clonotype: A read error may explain this, as a much larger clone is one base away. Here the CDR3 reads CASSYGTRTGELFF. DNA of the CDR3: TGTGCCAGCAGTTACGGCACGCGGACCGGGGAGCTGTTTTTT. This chain connects TRBV6-2 or TRBV6-3 to TRBJ2-2; D ambiguous. Germline loops: CDR1 MNHEY, CDR2 SVGEGT. The V gene lost 2 bases and the J gene lost 5 bases, with 9 bases spanning the gap. The CDR3 runs 14 residues.

At least ten counts were recorded for this clonotype. V usage is TRBV12-3 or TRBV12-4 and J usage is TRBJ1-5; D ambiguous. Deletions cut 5 bases from V and 0 bases from J, with 8 bases between. The CDR3 contains 14 residues. For the CDR3, the DNA is TGTGCCAGCAGTAGGACGAATAGCAATCAGCCCCAGCATTTT. This codes for CASSRTNSNQPQHF.

This clonotype has ten or more counts. The chain employs TRBV12-3 or TRBV12-4 and TRBJ1-2, with D uncertain. V was shortened by 6 bases and J by 1 base, with 9 bases between the two germline ends. This CDR3 has 13 residues. In DNA form, the CDR3 reads TGTGCCAGCAGCCCGAGTAATAACTATGGCTACACCTTC. Amino acids: CASSPSNNYGYTF.

This clonotype has ten or more counts. This chain connects TRBV11-3 to TRBJ2-3, with TRBD1 matching over 8 bases. This CDR3 is built from 16 residues. From germline, CDR1 is SGHNT and CDR2 YENEEA. Germline trimming cut 1 base from V and 1 base from J; bases unmatched to any gene: 4. The chain's CDR3 is CASSLVGGQGTDTQYF. The CDR3 nucleotides are TGTGCCAGCAGCTTAGTCGGGGGACAGGGCACAGATACGCAGTATTTT.

This clonotype came up many times. The chain joins TRBV6-5 to TRBJ1-2; 9 nucleotides align to TRBD1. The germline CDR1 and CDR2 sequences are MNHEY and SVGAGI. The CDR3 extends over 17 amino acids. Germline trimming cut 1 base from V and 4 bases from J; bases unmatched to any gene: 10. The CDR3 nucleotides read TGTGCCAGCAGTTACTTTGGGACAGGGAGAGGAGCCTATGGCTACACCTTC. It is translated as CASSYFGTGRGAYGYTF.

This clonotype has at least ten counts. The chain employs TRBV6-1 and TRBJ1-1, with D unresolved. CDR1 and CDR2 (germline): MNHNS, SASEGT. The CDR3 extends over 13 amino acids. V gave up 4 bases and J gave up 5 bases, with 11 bases separating them. The CDR3 sequence is CASSVRGMTEAFF. CDR3 bases: TGTGCCAGCAGTGTCCGGGGAATGACTGAAGCTTTCTTT.

This clonotype was recorded many times. V gene TRBV5-1 combines with J gene TRBJ1-6; maybe TRBD1 (6 bases). Germline V CDR1 and CDR2: SGHRS, YFSETQ. Trimming took off 0 bases at V and 8 bases at J, with 9 bases between the two ends. The CDR3 has 14 amino acids. The CDR3, as DNA: TGCGCCAGCAGCTTGGACAGGGAAGATTCACCCCTCCACTTT. It codes for CASSLDREDSPLHF.

The chain uses TRBV20-1 and TRBJ1-4, with a possible D match to TRBD1 (6 bases). Germline CDR1 DFQATT, CDR2 SNEGSKA (reference sequence). The CDR3 runs 15 residues. Trimming cost V 5 bases and J 4 bases, with 17 bases left between them. Written as DNA, the CDR3 is TGCAGTGCTCCTCGGGCCAAGGGGGATAATGAAAAACTGTTTTTT. Translating it yields CSAPRAKGDNEKLFF.

The chain recombines TRBV7-8 with TRBJ1-1; D ambiguous. CDR3 length: 14 residues. V dropped 0 bases and J dropped 4 bases, with 9 bases sitting between them. Per the germline V gene, CDR1 is SGHVS and CDR2 is FQNEAQ. The CDR3 loop is CASSLAQGPTEAFF. CDR3 in DNA: TGTGCCAGCAGCTTAGCGCAAGGCCCCACTGAAGCTTTCTTT.

This clonotype was observed a handful of times. The chain couples TRBV5-1 to TRBJ1-1; D is possibly TRBD1 (5 bases). Trimming left V 5 bases short and J 3 bases short, with 8 bases between. The CDR3 is 12 amino acids. Germline CDR1 SGHRS, CDR2 YFSETQ. DNA of the CDR3: TGCGCCAGCAGTCAGGGAGACACTGAAGCTTTCTTT. As protein: CASSQGDTEAFF.